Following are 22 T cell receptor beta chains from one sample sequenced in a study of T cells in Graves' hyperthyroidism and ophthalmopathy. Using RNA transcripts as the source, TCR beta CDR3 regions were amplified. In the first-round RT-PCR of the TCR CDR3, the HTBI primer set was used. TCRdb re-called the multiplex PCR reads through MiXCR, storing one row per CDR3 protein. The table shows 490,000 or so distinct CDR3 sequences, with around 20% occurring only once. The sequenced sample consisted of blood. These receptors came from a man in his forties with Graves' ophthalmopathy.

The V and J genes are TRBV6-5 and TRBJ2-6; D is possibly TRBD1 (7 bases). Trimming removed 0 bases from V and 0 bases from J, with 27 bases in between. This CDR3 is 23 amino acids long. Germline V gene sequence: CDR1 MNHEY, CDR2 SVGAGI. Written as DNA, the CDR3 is TGTGCCAGCAGTTACTCGAGAGGAGGGGGCAGGGGTTCTCCATACTCTGGGGCCAACGTCCTGACTTTC. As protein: CASSYSRGGGRGSPYSGANVLTF.

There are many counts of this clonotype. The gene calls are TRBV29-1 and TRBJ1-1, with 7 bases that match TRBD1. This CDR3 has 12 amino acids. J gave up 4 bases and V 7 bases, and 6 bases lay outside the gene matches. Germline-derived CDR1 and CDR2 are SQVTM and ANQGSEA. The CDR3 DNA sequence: TGCAGCGAGAGACAGGGTGGCACTGAAGCTTTCTTT. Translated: CSERQGGTEAFF.

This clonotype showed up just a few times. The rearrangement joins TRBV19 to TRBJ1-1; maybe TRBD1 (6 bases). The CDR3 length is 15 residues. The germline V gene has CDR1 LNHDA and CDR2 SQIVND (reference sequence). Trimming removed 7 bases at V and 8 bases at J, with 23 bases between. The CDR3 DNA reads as TGTGCCAGTACTTCCAACAGGGAATGGGAAAAGGAAGCTTTCTTT. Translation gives CASTSNREWEKEAFF.

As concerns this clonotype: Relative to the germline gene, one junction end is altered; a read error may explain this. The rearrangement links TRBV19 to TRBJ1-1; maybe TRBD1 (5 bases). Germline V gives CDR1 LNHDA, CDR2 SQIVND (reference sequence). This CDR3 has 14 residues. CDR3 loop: CASSIRRGNAEAFF. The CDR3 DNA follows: TGTGCCAGTAGTATTCGACGGGGGAACGCTGAAGCTTTCTTT. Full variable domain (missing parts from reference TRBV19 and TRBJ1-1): DGGITQSPKYLFRKEGQNVTLSCEQNLNHDAMYWYRQDPGQGLRLIYYSQIVNDFQKGDIAEGYSVSREKKESFPLTVTSAQKNPTAFYLCASSIRRGNAEAFFGQGTRLTVV.

The CDR3 DNA reads TGCGCCAGCAGCTTGTGGGGGGGAGAGGGGGAGCAGTTCTTC. It is translated as CASSLWGGEGEQFF. The chain combines TRBV5-1 with TRBJ2-1, with 7 bases that match TRBD2. This CDR3 contains 14 residues. Looked up from germline, CDR1 is SGHRS and CDR2 is YFSETQ. Losses at the gene ends were 1 base for V and 10 bases for J; bases not matched to a gene: 8.

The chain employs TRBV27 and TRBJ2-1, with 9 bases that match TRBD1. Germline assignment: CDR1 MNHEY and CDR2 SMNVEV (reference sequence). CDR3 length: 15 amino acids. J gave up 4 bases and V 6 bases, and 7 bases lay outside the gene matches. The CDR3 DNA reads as TGTGCCAGCAGCCTAGGGGGGACAGGGTACAATGAGCAGTTCTTC. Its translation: CASSLGGTGYNEQFF.

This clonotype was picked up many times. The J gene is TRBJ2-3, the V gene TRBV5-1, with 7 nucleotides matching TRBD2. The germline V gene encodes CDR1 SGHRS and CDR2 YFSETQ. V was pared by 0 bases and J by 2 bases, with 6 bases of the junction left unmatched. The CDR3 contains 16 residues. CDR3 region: CASSLGSGLLTDTQYF. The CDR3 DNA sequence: TGCGCCAGCAGCTTGGGTAGCGGGCTACTCACAGATACGCAGTATTTT.

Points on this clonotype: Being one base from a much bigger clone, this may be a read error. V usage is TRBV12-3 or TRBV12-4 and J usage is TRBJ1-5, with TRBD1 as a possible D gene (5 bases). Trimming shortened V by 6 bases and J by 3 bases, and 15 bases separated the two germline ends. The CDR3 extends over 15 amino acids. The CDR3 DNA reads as TGTGCCAGCAGGTATCAGGGAGCCCTCAATCAGCCCCAGCATTTT. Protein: CASRYQGALNQPQHF.

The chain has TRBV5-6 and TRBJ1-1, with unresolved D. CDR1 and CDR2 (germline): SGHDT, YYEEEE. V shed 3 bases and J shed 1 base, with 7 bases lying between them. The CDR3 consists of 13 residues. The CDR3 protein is CASSSYGNTEAFF. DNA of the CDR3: TGTGCCAGCAGCTCTTACGGGAACACTGAAGCTTTCTTT.

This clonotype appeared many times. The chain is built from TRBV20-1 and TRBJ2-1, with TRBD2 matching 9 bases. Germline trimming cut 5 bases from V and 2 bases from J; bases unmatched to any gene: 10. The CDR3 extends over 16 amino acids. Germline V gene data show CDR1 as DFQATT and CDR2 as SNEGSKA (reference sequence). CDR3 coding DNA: TGCAGTGCTTCCGATAGCGGGAGACGACCCTACAATGAGCAGTTCTTC. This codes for CSASDSGRRPYNEQFF.

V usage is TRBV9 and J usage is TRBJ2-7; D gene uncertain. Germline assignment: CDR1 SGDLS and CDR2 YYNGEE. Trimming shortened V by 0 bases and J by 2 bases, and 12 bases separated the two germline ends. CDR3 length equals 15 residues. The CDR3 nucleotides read TGTGCCAGCAGCGTAGCTATAGGACCCGCCTACGAGCAGTACTTC. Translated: CASSVAIGPAYEQYF.

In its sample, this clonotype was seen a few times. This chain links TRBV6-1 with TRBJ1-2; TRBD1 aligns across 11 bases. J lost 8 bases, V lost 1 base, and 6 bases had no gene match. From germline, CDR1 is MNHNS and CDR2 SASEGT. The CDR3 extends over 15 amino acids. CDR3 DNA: TGTGCCAGCAGTGAAGTTAAGGACAGGGGGCGAGGCTACACCTTC. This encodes CASSEVKDRGRGYTF.

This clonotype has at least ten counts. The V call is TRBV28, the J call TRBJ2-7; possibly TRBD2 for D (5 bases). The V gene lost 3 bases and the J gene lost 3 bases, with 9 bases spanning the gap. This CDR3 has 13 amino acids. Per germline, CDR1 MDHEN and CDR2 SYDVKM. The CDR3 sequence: CASSLGRRYEQYF. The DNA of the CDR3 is TGTGCCAGCAGTTTGGGGAGACGCTACGAGCAGTACTTC.

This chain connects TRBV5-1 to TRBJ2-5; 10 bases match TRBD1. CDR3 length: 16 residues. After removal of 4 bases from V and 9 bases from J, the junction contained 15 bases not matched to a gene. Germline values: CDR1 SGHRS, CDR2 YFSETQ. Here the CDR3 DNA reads TGCGCCAGCAGCCAATACGGGACAGGGGCACAACGGGCCCAGTACTTC. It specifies CASSQYGTGAQRAQYF.

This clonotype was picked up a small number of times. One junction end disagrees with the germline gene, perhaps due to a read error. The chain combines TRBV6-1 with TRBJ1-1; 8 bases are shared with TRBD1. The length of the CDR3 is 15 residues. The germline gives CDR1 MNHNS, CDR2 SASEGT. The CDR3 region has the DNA TGTGCCAGCAGGGAAGACAGGGGATGGAACACTGAAGCTTTCTTT. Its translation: CASREDRGWNTEAFF.

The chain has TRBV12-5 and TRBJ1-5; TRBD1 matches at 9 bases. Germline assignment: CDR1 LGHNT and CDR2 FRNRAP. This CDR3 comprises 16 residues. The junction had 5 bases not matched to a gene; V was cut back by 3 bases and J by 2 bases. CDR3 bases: TGTGCTAGTGGTTTAGGGACAGGGCAGCGCAATCAGCCCCAGCATTTT. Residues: CASGLGTGQRNQPQHF.

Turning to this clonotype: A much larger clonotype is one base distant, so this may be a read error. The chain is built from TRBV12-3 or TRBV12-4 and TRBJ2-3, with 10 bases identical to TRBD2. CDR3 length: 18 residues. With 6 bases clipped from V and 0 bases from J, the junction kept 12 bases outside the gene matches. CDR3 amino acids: CASSDGLAEGFSTDTQYF. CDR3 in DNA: TGTGCCAGCAGCGACGGACTAGCGGAGGGGTTTAGCACAGATACGCAGTATTTT.

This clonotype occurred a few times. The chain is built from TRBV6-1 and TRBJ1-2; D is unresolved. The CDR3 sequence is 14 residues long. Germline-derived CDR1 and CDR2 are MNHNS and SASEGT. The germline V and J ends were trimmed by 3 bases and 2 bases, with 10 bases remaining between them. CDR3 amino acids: CASSDPPQNYGYTF. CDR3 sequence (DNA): TGTGCCAGCAGTGATCCGCCACAAAACTATGGCTACACCTTC.

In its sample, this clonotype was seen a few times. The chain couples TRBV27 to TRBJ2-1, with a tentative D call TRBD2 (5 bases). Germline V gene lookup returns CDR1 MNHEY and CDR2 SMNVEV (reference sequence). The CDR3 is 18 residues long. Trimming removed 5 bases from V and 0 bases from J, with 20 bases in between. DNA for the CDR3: TGTGCCAGCAGTCCACTAGATATAACTGGAAGCTCCTACAATGAGCAGTTCTTC. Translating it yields CASSPLDITGSSYNEQFF.

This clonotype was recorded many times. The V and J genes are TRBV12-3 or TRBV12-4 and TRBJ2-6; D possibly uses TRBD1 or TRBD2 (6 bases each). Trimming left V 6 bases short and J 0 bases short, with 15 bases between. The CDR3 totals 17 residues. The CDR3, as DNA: TGTGCCAGCAGCTTACAGGGAGGTAGCTCTGGGGCCAACGTCCTGACTTTC. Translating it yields CASSLQGGSSGANVLTF.

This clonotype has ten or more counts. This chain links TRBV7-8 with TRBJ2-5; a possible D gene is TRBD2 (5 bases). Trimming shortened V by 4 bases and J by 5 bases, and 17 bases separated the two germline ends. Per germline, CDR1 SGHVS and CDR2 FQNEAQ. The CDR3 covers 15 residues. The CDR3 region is CASSSGVGRRETQYF. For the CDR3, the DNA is TGTGCCAGCAGCTCCGGGGTGGGTAGAAGGGAGACCCAGTACTTC. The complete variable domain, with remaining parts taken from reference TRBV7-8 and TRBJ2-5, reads GAGVSQSPRYKVAKRGQDVALRCDPISGHVSLFWYQQALGQGPEFLTYFQNEAQLDKSGLPSDRFFAERPEGSVSTLKIQRTQQEDSAVYLCASSSGVGRRETQYFGPGTRLLVL.

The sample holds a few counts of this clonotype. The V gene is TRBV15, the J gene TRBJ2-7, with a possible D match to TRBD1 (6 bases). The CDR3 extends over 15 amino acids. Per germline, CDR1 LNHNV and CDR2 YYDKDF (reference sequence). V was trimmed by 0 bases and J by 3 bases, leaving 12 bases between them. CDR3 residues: CATSRDRGLSYEQYF. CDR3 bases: TGTGCCACCAGCAGAGACAGGGGATTAAGCTACGAGCAGTACTTC.